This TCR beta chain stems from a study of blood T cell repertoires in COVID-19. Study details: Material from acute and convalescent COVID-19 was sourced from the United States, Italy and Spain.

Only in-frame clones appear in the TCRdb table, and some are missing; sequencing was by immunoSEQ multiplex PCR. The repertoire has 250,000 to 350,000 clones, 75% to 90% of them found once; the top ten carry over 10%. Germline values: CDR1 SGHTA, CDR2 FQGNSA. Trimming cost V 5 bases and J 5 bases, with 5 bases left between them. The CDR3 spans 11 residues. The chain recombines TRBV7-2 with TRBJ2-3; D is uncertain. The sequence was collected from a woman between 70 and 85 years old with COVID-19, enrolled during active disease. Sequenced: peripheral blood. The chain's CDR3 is CASSPIDTQYF. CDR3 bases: TGTGCCAGCAGCCCAATAGATACGCAGTATTTT. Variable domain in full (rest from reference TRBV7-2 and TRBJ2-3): GAGVSQSPSNKVTEKGKDVELRCDPISGHTALYWYRQSLGQGLEFLIYFQGNSAPDKSGLPSDRFSAERTGGSVSTLTIQRTQQEDSAVYLCASSPIDTQYFGPGTRLTVL.